This T cell receptor (beta chain) was captured by sequencing in a study of T cell repertoires in cytomegalovirus infection. About the research overall: Evidence of both CMV infection and a matching HLA type came from public TCR beta signatures.

Overall study findings and caveats: CMV-specific TCR beta clonotypes restricted by HLA-C dominated the ex vivo response.

CDR1 and CDR2 (germline): SGHVS, FNYEAQ. The V and J ends lost 1 base and 4 bases respectively, with 13 bases between them. The CDR3 spans 16 residues. MiXCR was run by TCRdb on the reads, yielding one entry per CDR3 protein. The table includes about 900,000 distinct CDR3 sequences, roughly 31% detected once. This clonotype was counted a few times. Its antigen is still unknown. The genes are TRBV7-6 and TRBJ2-2; tentative D call: TRBD1 (5 bases). The starting material was cultured CD8+ T cells from PBMCs, obtained from culture after CMV antigen stimulation. The clonotype comes from a human donor in good health (CMV status not recorded). Some clones in this sample may be carry-over from other donors' samples. The CDR3 DNA follows: TGTGCCAGCAGCTTAGTGTCAGGGATTGGCACCGGGGAGCTGTTTTTT. It translates to CASSLVSGIGTGELFF.